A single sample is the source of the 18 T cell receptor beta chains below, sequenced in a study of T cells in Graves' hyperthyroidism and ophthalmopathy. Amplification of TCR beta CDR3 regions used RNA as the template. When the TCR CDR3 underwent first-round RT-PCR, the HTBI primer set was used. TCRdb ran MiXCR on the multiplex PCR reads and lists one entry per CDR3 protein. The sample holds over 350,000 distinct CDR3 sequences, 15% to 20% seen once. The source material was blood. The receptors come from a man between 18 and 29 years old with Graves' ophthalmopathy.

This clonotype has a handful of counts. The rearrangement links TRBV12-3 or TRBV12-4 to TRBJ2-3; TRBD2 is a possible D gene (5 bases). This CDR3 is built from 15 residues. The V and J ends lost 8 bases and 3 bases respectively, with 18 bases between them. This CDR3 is CASALLRAKTDTQYF. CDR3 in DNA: TGTGCCAGCGCCCTCCTGCGGGCTAAGACAGATACGCAGTATTTT.

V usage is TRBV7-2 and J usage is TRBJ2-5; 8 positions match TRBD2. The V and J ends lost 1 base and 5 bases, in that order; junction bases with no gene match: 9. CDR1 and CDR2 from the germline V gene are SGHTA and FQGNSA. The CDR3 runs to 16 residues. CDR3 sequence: CASSLVAGGAGETQYF. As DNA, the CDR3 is TGTGCCAGCAGCTTAGTTGCCGGGGGGGCGGGGGAGACCCAGTACTTC.

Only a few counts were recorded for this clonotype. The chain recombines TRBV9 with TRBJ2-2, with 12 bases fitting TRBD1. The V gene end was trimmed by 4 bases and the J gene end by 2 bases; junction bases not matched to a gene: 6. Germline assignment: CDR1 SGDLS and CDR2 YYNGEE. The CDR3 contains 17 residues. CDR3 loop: CASSLTGTGGNTGELFF. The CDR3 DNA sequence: TGTGCCAGCAGCCTAACGGGGACAGGGGGCAACACCGGGGAGCTGTTTTTT.

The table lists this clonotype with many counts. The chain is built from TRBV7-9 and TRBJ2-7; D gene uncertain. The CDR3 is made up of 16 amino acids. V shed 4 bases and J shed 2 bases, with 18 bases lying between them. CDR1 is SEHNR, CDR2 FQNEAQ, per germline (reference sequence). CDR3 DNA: TGTGCCAGCAGCTCACCTTCCGGCACTCTCACCTACGAGCAGTACTTC. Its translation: CASSSPSGTLTYEQYF.

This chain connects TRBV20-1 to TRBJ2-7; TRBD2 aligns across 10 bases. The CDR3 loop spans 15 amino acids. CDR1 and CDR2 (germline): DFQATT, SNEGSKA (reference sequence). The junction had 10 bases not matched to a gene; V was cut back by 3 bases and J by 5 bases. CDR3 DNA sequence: TGCAGTGCTAGCCCACCTAGCGGGAGCGCCCACGAGCAGTACTTC. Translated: CSASPPSGSAHEQYF.

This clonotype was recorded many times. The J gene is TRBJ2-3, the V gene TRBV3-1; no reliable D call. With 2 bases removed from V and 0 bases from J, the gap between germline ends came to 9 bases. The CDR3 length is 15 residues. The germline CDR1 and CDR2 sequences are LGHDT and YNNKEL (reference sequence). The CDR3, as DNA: TGTGCCAGCAGCCAAAGGGTAGCTAGCACAGATACGCAGTATTTT. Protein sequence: CASSQRVASTDTQYF.

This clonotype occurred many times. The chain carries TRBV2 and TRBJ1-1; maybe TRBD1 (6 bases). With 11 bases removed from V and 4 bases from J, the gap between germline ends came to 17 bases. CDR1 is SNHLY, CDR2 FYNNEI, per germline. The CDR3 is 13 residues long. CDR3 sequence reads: CAPARGAGTEAFF. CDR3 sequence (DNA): TGTGCCCCGGCCCGGGGGGCAGGCACTGAAGCTTTCTTT.

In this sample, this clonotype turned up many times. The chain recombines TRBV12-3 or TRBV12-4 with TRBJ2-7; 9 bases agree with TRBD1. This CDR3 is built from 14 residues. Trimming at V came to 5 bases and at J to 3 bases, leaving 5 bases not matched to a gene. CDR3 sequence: CASSLRDRDYEQYF. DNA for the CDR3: TGTGCCAGCAGTCTCCGGGACAGGGACTACGAGCAGTACTTC.

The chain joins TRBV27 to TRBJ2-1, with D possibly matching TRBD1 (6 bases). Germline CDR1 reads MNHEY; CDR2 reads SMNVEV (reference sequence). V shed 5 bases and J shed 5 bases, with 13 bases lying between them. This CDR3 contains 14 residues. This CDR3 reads CASSLGTPNNEQFF. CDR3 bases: TGTGCCAGCAGTCTCGGGACACCTAACAATGAGCAGTTCTTC.

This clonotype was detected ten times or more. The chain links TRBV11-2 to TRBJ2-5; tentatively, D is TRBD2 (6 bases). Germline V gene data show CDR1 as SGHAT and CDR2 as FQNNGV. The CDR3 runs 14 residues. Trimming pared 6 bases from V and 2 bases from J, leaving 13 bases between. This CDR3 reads CASRSTSTQETQYF. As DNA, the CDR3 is TGTGCCAGCAGGTCAACTAGCACTCAAGAGACCCAGTACTTC.

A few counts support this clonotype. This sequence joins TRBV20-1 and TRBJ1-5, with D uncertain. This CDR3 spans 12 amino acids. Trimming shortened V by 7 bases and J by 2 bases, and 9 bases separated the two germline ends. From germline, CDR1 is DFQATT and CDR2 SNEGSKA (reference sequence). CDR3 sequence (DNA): TGCAGTGTTATCACGGGCAATCAGCCCCAGCATTTT. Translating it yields CSVITGNQPQHF.

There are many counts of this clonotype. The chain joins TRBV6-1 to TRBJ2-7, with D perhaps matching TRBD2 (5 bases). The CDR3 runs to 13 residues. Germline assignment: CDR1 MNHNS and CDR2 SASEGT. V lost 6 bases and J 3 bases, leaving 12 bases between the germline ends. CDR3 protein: CASSHGENYEQYF. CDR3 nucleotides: TGTGCCAGCAGCCACGGGGAGAACTACGAGCAGTACTTC.

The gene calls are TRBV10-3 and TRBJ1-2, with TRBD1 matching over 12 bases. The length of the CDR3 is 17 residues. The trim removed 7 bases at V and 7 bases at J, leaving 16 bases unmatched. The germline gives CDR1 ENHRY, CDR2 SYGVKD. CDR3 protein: CAITTGTGGHNDGGYTF. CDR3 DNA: TGTGCCATCACCACCGGGACAGGGGGCCATAACGACGGTGGCTACACCTTC.

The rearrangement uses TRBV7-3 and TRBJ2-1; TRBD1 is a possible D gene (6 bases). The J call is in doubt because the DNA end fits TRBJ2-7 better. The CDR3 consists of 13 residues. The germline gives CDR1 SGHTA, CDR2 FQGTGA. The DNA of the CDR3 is TGTGCCAGCAGCTCTATCAGGGACAATGAGCAGTACTTC. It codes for CASSSIRDNEQYF.

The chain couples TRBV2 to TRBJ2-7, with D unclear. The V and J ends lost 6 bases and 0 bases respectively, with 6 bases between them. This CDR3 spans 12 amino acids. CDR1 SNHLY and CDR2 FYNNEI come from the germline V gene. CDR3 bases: TGTGCCAGCAGAGTAGTCTCCTACGAGCAGTACTTC. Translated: CASRVVSYEQYF.

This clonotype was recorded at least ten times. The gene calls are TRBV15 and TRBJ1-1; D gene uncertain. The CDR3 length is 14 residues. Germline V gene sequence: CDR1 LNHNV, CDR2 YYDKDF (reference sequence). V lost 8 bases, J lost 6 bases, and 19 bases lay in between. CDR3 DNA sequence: TGTGCCACCGAGCCGATGGGGATTGGGGCTGAAGCTTTCTTT. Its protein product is CATEPMGIGAEAFF.

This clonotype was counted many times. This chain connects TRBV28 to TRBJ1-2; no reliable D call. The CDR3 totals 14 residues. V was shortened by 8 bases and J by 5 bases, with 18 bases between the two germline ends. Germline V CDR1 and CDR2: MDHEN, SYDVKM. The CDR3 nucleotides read TGTGCCAGCTTCAGACCCCTCAAAGGATATGGCTACACCTTC. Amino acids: CASFRPLKGYGYTF.

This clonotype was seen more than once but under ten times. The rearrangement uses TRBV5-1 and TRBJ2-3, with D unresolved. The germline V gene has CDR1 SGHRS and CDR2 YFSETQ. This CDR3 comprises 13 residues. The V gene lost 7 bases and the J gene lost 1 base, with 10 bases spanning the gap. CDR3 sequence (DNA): TGCGCCAGCGGTAAAATGGGCACAGATACGCAGTATTTT. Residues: CASGKMGTDTQYF.